This T cell receptor beta chain was captured in a study of post-analysis software for immune sequencing data. Study-wide results and limits: In multiple sclerosis, normalized Chao1 diversity was significantly below that of controls.

As regards this clonotype: Its antigen is not identified.

The authors incorporated unique molecular identifiers into the TCR beta cDNA libraries. One entry per CDR3 protein results from TCRdb running MiXCR on the PCR reads. The data contain hundreds of thousands of distinct CDR3 sequences, around 64% of them singletons. The sample taken for sequencing was blood. This receptor was identified in a girl aged 2-10 years with multiple sclerosis.

CDR3 region: CASRTNREGTEAFF. The CDR3 DNA follows: TGTGCCAGCAGGACCAACAGGGAGGGGACTGAAGCTTTCTTT. The chain has TRBV6-6 and TRBJ1-1; TRBD1 is a possible D gene (6 bases). Germline CDR1 is MNHNY and CDR2 is SVGAGI (reference sequence). V was cut by 6 bases and J by 5 bases, with 16 bases left in between. This CDR3 contains 14 residues.